The source of this T cell receptor (beta chain) is a study of blood T cell repertoires in COVID-19. This CDR3 has 16 residues. Germline values: CDR1 SGHDN, CDR2 FVKESK. V was shortened by 3 bases and J by 2 bases, with 14 bases between the two germline ends. This table comes from immunoSEQ multiplex PCR, and its TCRdb copy is limited to in-frame clones, with some not included. This table holds 430,000 or so clones, roughly 90% found once. Participant ages covered about 18 to 100 years across 24 US areas. All recovered Cohort 3 donors got two negative PCRs, got clearance, or saw symptom resolution. The V and J genes are TRBV14 and TRBJ2-1; weak D call: TRBD2 (6 bases). Sequencing was carried out using PBMCs or T cells enriched from blood (not recorded which). The TCR was taken from a woman between 40 and 50 years old who had recovered from COVID-19. The CDR3 region is CASSQQSGRPYNEQFF. CDR3 bases: TGTGCCAGCAGCCAGCAGAGCGGGCGTCCCTACAATGAGCAGTTCTTC.